These 24 T cell receptor beta chains share one sample of origin, sequenced in a study of T-cell reconstitution after alpha-beta-depleted transplantation in children. It was with unique molecular identifiers that the TCRbeta library was prepared. Each CDR3 protein gets one entry after TCRdb re-called the PCR reads with MiXCR. Counted here are some 300,000 distinct CDR3 sequences, about a tenth occurring once; the ten biggest clones make up roughly 7%. The sequencing used PBMCs, collected before TCRalphabeta/CD19-depleted stem cell transplant. Receptors originate from a boy under two years old with acute myeloid leukemia, due to receive a stem cell transplant.

This clonotype has ten or more counts. The rearrangement joins TRBV27 to TRBJ2-4; the match to TRBD1 covers 10 bases. Germline CDR1 is MNHEY and CDR2 is SMNVEV (reference sequence). The CDR3 runs 16 residues. With 5 bases clipped from V and 7 bases from J, the junction kept 11 bases outside the gene matches. The CDR3: CASSAPPGQGWNIQYF. The CDR3 coding sequence is TGTGCCAGCAGTGCCCCCCCGGGACAGGGGTGGAACATTCAGTACTTC.

The chain recombines TRBV7-2 with TRBJ1-6, with D maybe TRBD1 (5 bases). The CDR3 loop spans 14 amino acids. V dropped 2 bases and J dropped 9 bases, with 11 bases sitting between them. Germline CDR1 and CDR2: SGHTA and FQGNSA. CDR3 in amino acids: CASSLIGGISPLHF. CDR3 in DNA: TGTGCCAGCAGCTTAATCGGGGGAATTTCACCCCTCCACTTT.

This clonotype was recorded at least ten times. This chain connects TRBV28 to TRBJ2-3; 8 bases agree with TRBD2. Germline CDR1 and CDR2: MDHEN and SYDVKM. With V trimmed by 7 bases and J by 1 base, 4 bases remained unmatched. There are 14 residues in the CDR3. In DNA, the CDR3 is TGTGCCAGCACGGGGGGGCCTGGCACAGATACGCAGTATTTT. As protein: CASTGGPGTDTQYF.

In this sample, this clonotype turned up many times. The chain combines TRBV27 with TRBJ2-5; TRBD1 matches at 7 bases. Looked up from germline, CDR1 is MNHEY and CDR2 is SMNVEV (reference sequence). The V and J ends lost 6 bases and 5 bases, in that order; junction bases with no gene match: 12. CDR3 length: 15 amino acids. The CDR3 DNA is TGTGCCAGCAGCCCTAGGACAGGAATGGAGGAGACCCAGTACTTC. The encoded protein is CASSPRTGMEETQYF.

This clonotype was recorded many times. The V gene is TRBV28, the J gene TRBJ2-3; D is possibly TRBD2 (5 bases). Looked up from germline, CDR1 is MDHEN and CDR2 is SYDVKM. The CDR3 runs 14 residues. The V and J ends lost 5 bases and 2 bases respectively, with 11 bases between them. The CDR3 nucleotides are TGTGCCAGCAGTAGAGGGCAGCCCACAGATACGCAGTATTTT. Amino acid sequence: CASSRGQPTDTQYF.

V is TRBV20-1 and J is TRBJ2-7, with D possibly TRBD1 on 5 matching bases. The CDR3 length is 14 residues. V lost 3 bases and J lost 3, with 15 bases in between. Germline V CDR1 and CDR2: DFQATT, SNEGSKA (reference sequence). DNA of the CDR3: TGCAGTGCTAGGGCGACAGTTGGAATCTACGAGCAGTACTTC. Protein sequence: CSARATVGIYEQYF.

A remark on this clonotype: Since a much larger clone is just one base distant, this may be a read error. CDR3 amino acids: CASSQEKTRVLFF. CDR3 sequence (DNA): TGCGCCAGCAGCCAAGAAAAGACTAGAGTGCTGTTTTTT. The chain employs TRBV4-3 and TRBJ2-2; TRBD2 is a possible D gene (6 bases). V was clipped by 0 bases and J by 13 bases, with 12 bases between them. The CDR3 extends over 13 amino acids. Germline V gives CDR1 LGHNA, CDR2 YSLEER.

The chain is built from TRBV11-2 and TRBJ1-2, with D perhaps TRBD1 (5 bases). This CDR3 comprises 13 residues. V shed 3 bases and J shed 6 bases, with 11 bases lying between them. Germline V lookup: CDR1 SGHAT, CDR2 FQNNGV. The CDR3 loop reads CASSLTVRDGYTF. CDR3 DNA: TGTGCCAGCAGCTTGACAGTTCGAGATGGCTACACCTTC.

This clonotype was recorded a few times. The CDR3 region has the DNA TGTGCCAGCAGCTTAAATCCTAGACGGGAGCAGTACTTC. Translating it yields CASSLNPRREQYF. The J gene is TRBJ2-7, the V gene TRBV11-2; D ambiguous. The V and J ends lost 2 bases and 7 bases respectively, with 12 bases between them. There are 13 residues in the CDR3. CDR1 is SGHAT and CDR2 is FQNNGV in the germline V gene.

For this clonotype: Germline and junction disagree at one end, which may indicate a read error. The genes are TRBV6-1 and TRBJ2-3, with D unresolved. Germline lookup yields CDR1 MNHNS and CDR2 SASEGT. The CDR3 has 10 amino acids. The chain's CDR3 is CASSQNRLDF. As DNA, the CDR3 is TGTGCCAGCAGTCAGAACCGTCTGGATTTT.

In the case of this clonotype: Germline and junction disagree at one end, which may indicate a read error. The J gene is TRBJ2-5, the V gene TRBV4-2; D gene ambiguous. There are 15 residues in the CDR3. Germline CDR1 is LGHNA and CDR2 is YNFKEQ. CDR3 residues: CAISLIEGRQETQYF. Here the CDR3 DNA reads TGTGCCATCAGCCTGATAGAAGGACGCCAAGAGACCCAGTACTTC.

This clonotype was detected many times. This chain joins TRBV7-9 and TRBJ2-7, with TRBD1 identical over 7 bases. The junction had 7 bases not matched to a gene; V was cut back by 1 base and J by 4 bases. Germline V gene lookup returns CDR1 SEHNR and CDR2 FQNEAQ (reference sequence). The CDR3 is 15 amino acids. CDR3 protein: CASSLVPGQLYEQYF. The CDR3 region has the DNA TGTGCCAGCAGCTTAGTCCCGGGACAGCTTTACGAGCAGTACTTC. Full variable domain (missing parts from reference TRBV7-9 and TRBJ2-7): DTGVSQNPRHKITKRGQNVTFRCDPISEHNRLYWYRQTLGQGPEFLTYFQNEAQLEKSRLLSDRFSAERPKGSFSTLEIQRTEQGDSAMYLCASSLVPGQLYEQYFGPGTRLTVT.

This clonotype was counted ten times or more. The chain has TRBV5-5 and TRBJ2-1; TRBD2 agrees at 15 bases. CDR3 length: 17 amino acids. With V trimmed by 4 bases and J by 6 bases, 8 bases remained unmatched. Germline CDR1 is SGHKS and CDR2 is YYEKEE (reference sequence). The CDR3 spells CASSLGTSGGLGNEQFF. Written as DNA, the CDR3 is TGTGCCAGCAGCCTGGGGACTAGCGGGGGGCTCGGCAATGAGCAGTTCTTC.

This clonotype was seen many times. The rearrangement joins TRBV25-1 to TRBJ1-5, with no clear D. Germline V gene data show CDR1 as MGHDK and CDR2 as SYGVNS. Trimming pared 1 base from V and 2 bases from J, leaving 3 bases between. The CDR3 covers 13 residues. The DNA for the CDR3 is TGTGCCAGCAGTGAATGGGGCAATCAGCCCCAGCATTTT. Protein product: CASSEWGNQPQHF. The full variable domain, in which reference TRBV25-1 and TRBJ1-5 provide the parts outside the CDR3, is EADIYQTPRYLVIGTGKKITLECSQTMGHDKMYWYQQDPGMELHLIHYSYGVNSTEKGDLSSESTVSRIRTEHFPLTLESARPSHTSQYLCASSEWGNQPQHFGDGTRLSIL.

In its sample, this clonotype was seen many times. This chain joins TRBV24-1 and TRBJ2-2, with 8 nucleotides matching TRBD2. From germline, CDR1 is KGHDR and CDR2 SFDVKD. This CDR3 has 14 residues. V lost 12 bases and J lost 3; bases outside the gene matches: 8. In DNA, the CDR3 is TGTGCCTCAGGAAAAGCGGGAGACACCGGGGAGCTGTTTTTT. Protein: CASGKAGDTGELFF.

This clonotype was seen many times. For the CDR3, the DNA is TGTGCCAGCAGTTCCGAGAGGAATGAGCAGTTCTTC. Translation: CASSSERNEQFF. The chain has TRBV28 and TRBJ2-1; D unresolved. Trimming pared 4 bases from V and 7 bases from J, leaving 8 bases between. This CDR3 has 12 amino acids. Germline V gene sequence: CDR1 MDHEN, CDR2 SYDVKM.

The V gene is TRBV7-9, the J gene TRBJ2-7, with D perhaps TRBD1 (5 bases). From germline, CDR1 is SEHNR and CDR2 FQNEAQ (reference sequence). The CDR3 extends over 13 amino acids. Trimming took off 5 bases at V and 2 bases at J, with 10 bases between the two ends. CDR3 residues: CASSMGPPYEQYF. The CDR3 region has the DNA TGTGCCAGCAGCATGGGGCCACCCTACGAGCAGTACTTC. The full variable domain, completed using reference TRBV7-9 and TRBJ2-7, is DTGVSQNPRHKITKRGQNVTFRCDPISEHNRLYWYRQTLGQGPEFLTYFQNEAQLEKSRLLSDRFSAERPKGSFSTLEIQRTEQGDSAMYLCASSMGPPYEQYFGPGTRLTVT.

This clonotype has at least ten counts. V and J are TRBV7-2 and TRBJ1-5; no reliable D call. The CDR3 sequence is 16 residues long. Germline values: CDR1 SGHTA, CDR2 FQGNSA. Trimming took off 5 bases at V and 0 bases at J, with 14 bases between the two ends. The CDR3 DNA follows: TGTGCCAGCAGCCTCATAGGAATCTATAGCAATCAGCCCCAGCATTTT. Translated: CASSLIGIYSNQPQHF.

This clonotype was picked up many times. This rearrangement joins TRBV4-2 to TRBJ2-1; D is possibly TRBD2 (10 bases). The V gene lost 4 bases and the J gene lost 4 bases, with 26 bases spanning the gap. CDR3 size: 19 residues. Per the germline V gene, CDR1 is LGHNA and CDR2 is YNFKEQ. CDR3 protein: CASSLRGLADRGAYNEQFF. In nucleotides, the CDR3 is TGTGCCAGCAGCCTAAGAGGACTAGCGGACAGGGGCGCGTACAATGAGCAGTTCTTC.

There are a few counts of this clonotype. The chain combines TRBV7-3 with TRBJ2-5; TRBD2 might be the D (7 bases). The germline CDR1 and CDR2 sequences are SGHTA and FQGTGA. Trimming left V 1 base short and J 4 bases short, with 16 bases between. CDR3 length: 16 amino acids. The CDR3: CASSLRGGRVGETQYF. The CDR3 nucleotides are TGTGCCAGCAGCTTAAGGGGGGGCCGCGTTGGAGAGACCCAGTACTTC. Using reference TRBV7-3 and TRBJ2-5 for the parts outside the CDR3, the full variable domain is GAGVSQTPSNKVTEKGKYVELRCDPISGHTALYWYRQSLGQGPEFLIYFQGTGAADDSGLPNDRFFAVRPEGSVSTLKIQRTERGDSAVYLCASSLRGGRVGETQYFGPGTRLLVL.

This clonotype was detected ten times or more. The gene calls are TRBV5-5 and TRBJ1-5; TRBD1 matches at 9 bases. CDR1 is SGHKS and CDR2 is YYEKEE in the germline V gene (reference sequence). This CDR3 region has 15 residues. Losses at the gene ends were 4 bases for V and 7 bases for J; bases not matched to a gene: 9. The CDR3 nucleotides are TGTGCCAGCAGCAAGGACACAGGGGGCGAGCAGCCCCAGCATTTT. Translated, it gives CASSKDTGGEQPQHF.

This clonotype was observed a few times. The rearrangement links TRBV30 to TRBJ2-3, with D maybe TRBD1 (5 bases). CDR3 length: 12 residues. CDR1 and CDR2 (germline): GTSNPN, SVGIG (reference sequence). Deletions cut 6 bases from V and 7 bases from J, with 14 bases between. Here the CDR3 reads CACNRQFHTQYF. The CDR3 DNA follows: TGTGCCTGCAATAGACAGTTTCATACGCAGTATTTT. Full variable domain (missing parts from reference TRBV30 and TRBJ2-3): SQTIHQWPATLVQPVGSPLSLECTVEGTSNPNLYWYRQAAGRGLQLLFYSVGIGQISSEVPQNLSASRPQDRQFILSSKKLLLSDSGFYLCACNRQFHTQYFGPGTRLTVL.

This clonotype was observed at least ten times. CDR3 bases: TGCGCCAGCAGCCGGGACAGCAACACAGATACGCAGTATTTT. Its protein is CASSRDSNTDTQYF. V usage is TRBV5-1 and J usage is TRBJ2-3; 7 bases agree with TRBD1. This CDR3 is built from 14 residues. Germline V gives CDR1 SGHRS, CDR2 YFSETQ. V was clipped by 4 bases and J by 2 bases; unmatched bases: 4.

The chain has TRBV12-3 or TRBV12-4 and TRBJ2-3; 10 bases are shared with TRBD2. Trimming removed 2 bases from V and 2 bases from J; junction bases left unmatched: 4. This CDR3 has 16 amino acids. CDR3 in amino acids: CASSLLAGGTTDTQYF. In DNA, the CDR3 is TGTGCCAGCAGTTTATTAGCGGGGGGTACCACAGATACGCAGTATTTT.